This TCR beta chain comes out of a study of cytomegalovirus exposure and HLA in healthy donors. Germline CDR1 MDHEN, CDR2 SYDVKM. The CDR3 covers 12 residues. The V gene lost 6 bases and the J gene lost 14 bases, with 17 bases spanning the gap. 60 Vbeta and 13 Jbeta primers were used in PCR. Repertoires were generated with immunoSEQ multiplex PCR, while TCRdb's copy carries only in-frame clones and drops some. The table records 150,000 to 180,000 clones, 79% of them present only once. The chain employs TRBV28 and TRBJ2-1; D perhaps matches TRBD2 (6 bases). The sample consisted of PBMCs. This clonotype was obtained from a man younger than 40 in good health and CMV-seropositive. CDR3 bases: TGTGCCAGCAGCCTAACGACTAGAAATAAGTTCTTC. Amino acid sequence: CASSLTTRNKFF.